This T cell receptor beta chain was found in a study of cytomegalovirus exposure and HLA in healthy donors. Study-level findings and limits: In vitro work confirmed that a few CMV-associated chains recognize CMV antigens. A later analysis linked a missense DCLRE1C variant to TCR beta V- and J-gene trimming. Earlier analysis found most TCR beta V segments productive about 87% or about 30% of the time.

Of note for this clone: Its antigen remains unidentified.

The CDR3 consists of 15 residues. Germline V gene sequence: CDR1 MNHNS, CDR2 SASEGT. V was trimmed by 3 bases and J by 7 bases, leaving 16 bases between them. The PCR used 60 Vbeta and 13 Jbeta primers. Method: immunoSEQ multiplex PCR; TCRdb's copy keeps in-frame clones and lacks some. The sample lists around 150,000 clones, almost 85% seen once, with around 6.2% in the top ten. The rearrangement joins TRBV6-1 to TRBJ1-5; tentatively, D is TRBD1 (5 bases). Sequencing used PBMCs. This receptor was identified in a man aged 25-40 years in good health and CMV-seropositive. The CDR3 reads CASSDRGGEEQPQHF. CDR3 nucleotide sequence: TGTGCCAGCAGTGACCGGGGGGGTGAAGAACAGCCCCAGCATTTT.